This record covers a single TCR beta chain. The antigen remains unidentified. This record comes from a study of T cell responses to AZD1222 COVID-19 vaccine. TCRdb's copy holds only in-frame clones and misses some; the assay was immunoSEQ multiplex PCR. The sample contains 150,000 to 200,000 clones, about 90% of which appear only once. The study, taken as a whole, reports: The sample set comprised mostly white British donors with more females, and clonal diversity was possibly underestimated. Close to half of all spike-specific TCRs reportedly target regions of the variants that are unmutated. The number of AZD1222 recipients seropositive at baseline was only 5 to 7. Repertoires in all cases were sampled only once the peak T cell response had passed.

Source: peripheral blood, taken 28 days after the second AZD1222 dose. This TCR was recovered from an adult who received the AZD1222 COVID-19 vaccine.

Here the CDR3 DNA reads TGCAGCGTTGAACACCCTAGGGCGACCAGCGGAATTTATGGCTACACCTTC. This gives the protein CSVEHPRATSGIYGYTF. The genes are TRBV29-1 and TRBJ1-2; D is undetermined. Deletions cut 2 bases from V and 5 bases from J, with 24 bases between. The CDR3 loop spans 17 amino acids. From germline, CDR1 is SQVTM and CDR2 ANQGSEA.